This TCR beta chain was documented in a study of shared clonotypes between healthy human individuals. Assay execution proceeded at the deep level. Sorted-subset replicate PCRs used approximately 200 ng of genomic DNA. This amount corresponded to tens of thousands of T cell genomes. Only in-frame clones appear in the TCRdb table, and some are missing; sequencing was by immunoSEQ multiplex PCR. The sample holds 550,000 to 850,000 clones, roughly 70% seen once. Splitting of CD4+ cells produced CD45RA+ naive and CD45RA-negative memory subsets. The CDR3 contains 14 residues. With 4 bases removed from V and 2 bases from J, the gap between germline ends came to 10 bases. In germline, CDR1 is SGHDT, CDR2 YYEEEE. Points on this clone: No antigen is known for it.

Study-level points and caveats: It was the non-shared clonotypes that had lower generation probabilities than clonotypes shared by all four donors.

Sequencing input: memory CD4+ T cells sorted from blood. Subset given: CD45RA-negative fraction. This TCR came from a woman in her thirties in good health. The V and J genes are TRBV5-6 and TRBJ1-3, with D unresolved. The CDR3 region is CASSRPGAGNTIYF. As DNA, the CDR3 is TGTGCCAGCAGCCGCCCCGGAGCTGGAAACACCATATATTTT.